This T cell receptor beta chain was recorded in a study of shared clonotypes between healthy human individuals. The table came from immunoSEQ multiplex PCR; TCRdb's copy has only in-frame clones and leaves some out. The data show about 1.1 million clones, approximately 80% seen once. Per germline, CDR1 MDHEN and CDR2 SYDVKM. The CDR3 spans 16 residues. Trimming at V came to 6 bases and at J to 1 base, leaving 11 bases not matched to a gene. The chain joins TRBV28 to TRBJ2-7; 8 nucleotides line up with TRBD2. This receptor was identified in a man between 18 and 29 years old in good health. Some clones in this sample may be carry-over from other donors' samples. The sequenced sample was memory CD4+ T cells from PBMCs. Subset noted: CD45RA-negative fraction. The CDR3 region has the DNA TGTGCCAGCAGCCCCGGGGGGGCGCTACCGTCCTACGAGCAGTACTTC. Its protein is CASSPGGALPSYEQYF. Filled out from reference TRBV28 and TRBJ2-7, the complete variable domain reads DVKVTQSSRYLVKRTGEKVFLECVQDMDHENMFWYRQDPGLGLRLIYFSYDVKMKEKGDIPEGYSVSREKKERFSLILESASTNQTSMYLCASSPGGALPSYEQYFGPGTRLTVT.